Below are 14 T cell receptor beta chains sequenced from a single sample in a study of T cell repertoires in cytomegalovirus infection. No cognate antigen is known for these TCRs. Using its own MiXCR run on the reads, TCRdb lists one record per CDR3 protein. The repertoire holds approximately 470,000 distinct CDR3 sequences, about 42% seen once, with 35% to 50% in the top ten. The sample in question was cultured PBMCs, obtained from culture after CMV antigen stimulation. These receptor sequences come from a human donor in good health (CMV status not recorded). Some clones in this sample may be carry-over from other donors' samples.

This chain links TRBV7-2 with TRBJ2-5; D call uncertain. Trimming took off 6 bases at V and 4 bases at J, with 6 bases between the two ends. Germline CDR1 and CDR2: SGHTA and FQGNSA. CDR3 length: 11 residues. As DNA, the CDR3 is TGTGCCAGCAGAACCTTAGAGACCCAGTACTTC. Translating it yields CASRTLETQYF.

The rearrangement links TRBV7-2 to TRBJ2-3; D is unresolved. Trimming took off 1 base at V and 4 bases at J, with 9 bases between the two ends. The CDR3 contains 14 residues. Per germline, CDR1 SGHTA and CDR2 FQGNSA. The CDR3 is CASSLGQEADTQYF. For the CDR3, the DNA is TGTGCCAGCAGCTTAGGGCAGGAAGCAGATACGCAGTATTTT.

CDR3 bases: TGTGCCACCTTCCCCGAGGGGAACAATCAGCCCCAGCATTTT. As protein: CATFPEGNNQPQHF. The V call is TRBV24-1, the J call TRBJ1-5; the D gene is possibly TRBD1 (5 bases). The CDR3 has 14 amino acids. The V gene lost 9 bases and the J gene lost 3 bases, with 14 bases spanning the gap. Germline CDR1 and CDR2: KGHDR and SFDVKD.

The chain couples TRBV27 to TRBJ2-3; D is possibly TRBD2 (5 bases). In germline, CDR1 is MNHEY, CDR2 SMNVEV (reference sequence). The V end lost 6 bases, the J end lost 4 bases, and 11 bases lay between the germline ends. The CDR3 extends over 13 amino acids. For the CDR3, the DNA is TGTGCCAGCAGCCCCGGCGGGCCAGATACGCAGTATTTT. Its protein is CASSPGGPDTQYF.

The chain has TRBV15 and TRBJ2-1, with 11 bases fitting TRBD2. The V gene's germline CDR1 is LNHNV and CDR2 YYDKDF (reference sequence). The CDR3 is 19 residues long. V was clipped by 1 base and J by 0 bases; unmatched bases: 8. The CDR3 region has the DNA TGTGCCACCAGCAGAGGACTAGCGGGGCTTCAAGGCTCCTACAATGAGCAGTTCTTC. Translation: CATSRGLAGLQGSYNEQFF.

This chain links TRBV6-8 with TRBJ2-7, with 7 bases identical to TRBD2. Germline values: CDR1 MNHGY, CDR2 SAAAGT. This CDR3 spans 14 amino acids. Losses at the gene ends were 8 bases for V and 0 bases for J; bases not matched to a gene: 7. The DNA of the CDR3 is TGTGCCAGCCGGGGAGCGGGACTCTCCTACGAGCAGTACTTC. It is translated as CASRGAGLSYEQYF.

This sequence joins TRBV7-8 and TRBJ2-7; TRBD2 agrees at 11 bases. Germline CDR1 reads SGHVS; CDR2 reads FQNEAQ. The CDR3 sequence is 17 residues long. After removal of 5 bases from V and 0 bases from J, the junction contained 9 bases not matched to a gene. CDR3 sequence reads: CASSRPGLAASSYEQYF. CDR3 nucleotide sequence: TGTGCCAGCAGCAGACCGGGACTAGCGGCTAGCTCCTACGAGCAGTACTTC. Looking up the rest from reference TRBV7-8 and TRBJ2-7 gives the full variable domain: GAGVSQSPRYKVAKRGQDVALRCDPISGHVSLFWYQQALGQGPEFLTYFQNEAQLDKSGLPSDRFFAERPEGSVSTLKIQRTQQEDSAVYLCASSRPGLAASSYEQYFGPGTRLTVT.

There are a few counts of this clonotype. This sequence joins TRBV20-1 and TRBJ2-7; D is possibly TRBD1 (5 bases). The CDR3 totals 14 residues. V lost 0 bases and J lost 5, with 14 bases in between. Germline assignment: CDR1 DFQATT and CDR2 SNEGSKA (reference sequence). CDR3 in DNA: TGCAGTGCTAGAGATCATCAGGGTTTGCACGAGCAGTACTTC. As protein: CSARDHQGLHEQYF.

This rearrangement joins TRBV10-3 to TRBJ2-1; 7 nucleotides agree with TRBD1. V lost 3 bases to trimming and J lost 3 bases; unmatched junction nucleotides: 2. This CDR3 has 14 amino acids. In germline, CDR1 is ENHRY, CDR2 SYGVKD. The CDR3 nucleotides are TGTGCCATCAGTGAAGCAGGGGGCTACAATGAGCAGTTCTTC. Translating gives CAISEAGGYNEQFF.

The chain uses TRBV6-2 or TRBV6-3 and TRBJ2-5; D is uncertain. Germline CDR1 MNHEY, CDR2 SVGEGT. The ends were cut back, 2 bases at V and 6 bases at J, with 4 bases in the middle. This CDR3 is built from 11 residues. For the CDR3, the DNA is TGTGCCAGCAGTTACCTACAGACCCAGTACTTC. Translating gives CASSYLQTQYF.

This clonotype occurred a few times. The chain couples TRBV7-9 to TRBJ1-4, with unresolved D. From germline, CDR1 is SEHNR and CDR2 FQNEAQ (reference sequence). The ends were cut back, 5 bases at V and 4 bases at J, with 11 bases in the middle. This CDR3 has 14 amino acids. This CDR3 is CASSPARGNEKLFF. The CDR3 DNA sequence: TGTGCCAGCAGCCCCGCCCGGGGTAATGAAAAACTGTTTTTT.

This clonotype was seen only once. This rearrangement joins TRBV5-4 to TRBJ1-4; D is ambiguous. Germline CDR1 is SGHNT and CDR2 is YYREEE (reference sequence). The V end was cut by 2 bases, the J end by 5 bases, with 10 bases between. The CDR3 loop spans 14 amino acids. DNA of the CDR3: TGTGCCAGCAGCTTAAGAGGGAAAAATGAAAAACTGTTTTTT. Its protein is CASSLRGKNEKLFF.

This chain uses TRBV29-1 with TRBJ2-1, with 9 bases matching TRBD2. The germline V gene has CDR1 SQVTM and CDR2 ANQGSEA. CDR3 size: 16 residues. After removal of 6 bases from V and 8 bases from J, the junction contained 17 bases not matched to a gene. The CDR3 loop is CSVETIRAGGIDEQFF. As DNA, the CDR3 is TGCAGCGTCGAGACGATACGAGCGGGGGGCATAGATGAGCAGTTCTTC.

The V call is TRBV20-1, the J call TRBJ2-5; TRBD1 aligns across 8 bases. Unmatched junction bases numbered 6, after V lost 4 bases and J lost 5 bases. The germline V gene has CDR1 DFQATT and CDR2 SNEGSKA (reference sequence). The CDR3 covers 13 residues. This chain's CDR3 is CSATDRVMETQYF. The CDR3 nucleotides read TGCAGTGCTACGGACAGGGTTATGGAGACCCAGTACTTC.